These T cell receptor beta chains were read from a single sample in a study of T cell responses to AZD1222 COVID-19 vaccine. Some clones are missing from TCRdb's copy, which holds only in-frame ones; the method was immunoSEQ multiplex PCR. The sample has 150,000 or so clones, more than 85% seen once. The source material was peripheral blood, sampled on day 0 of AZD1222 vaccination. Receptor source: an adult in good health. Both conserved end residues are part of each CDR3. Fields, in order: clone size, J gene, D gene, V gene, CDR3 protein, CDR3 DNA. A D gene is named only where the DNA matches it firmly. Clone size is given for some rows only: seen once, a few or many times, or a class if the clone is expanded.

abundance: .; j_gene: TRBJ2-7; d_gene: .; v_gene: TRBV10-2; CDR3aa: CASTRGGDGGYEQYF; CDR3nt: TGCGCCAGCACCCGAGGAGGTGATGGTGGCTACGAGCAGTACTTC
abundance: .; j_gene: TRBJ2-2; d_gene: TRBD2; v_gene: TRBV7-9; CDR3aa: CASSVRGDGELFF; CDR3nt: TGTGCCAGCAGCGTGCGGGGGGACGGGGAGCTGTTTTTT
abundance: .; j_gene: TRBJ1-3; d_gene: .; v_gene: TRBV9; CDR3aa: CASLGSGNTIYF; CDR3nt: TGTGCCAGCTTGGGCTCCGGAAACACCATATATTTT
abundance: .; j_gene: TRBJ1-2; d_gene: .; v_gene: TRBV10-3; CDR3aa: CAISDDQGFFNTF; CDR3nt: TGTGCCATCAGTGACGACCAGGGTTTTTTTAACACCTTC
abundance: .; j_gene: TRBJ1-2; d_gene: TRBD1; v_gene: TRBV28; CDR3aa: CASSSQGAGDYGYTF; CDR3nt: TGTGCCAGCAGTTCTCAGGGGGCGGGTGACTATGGCTACACCTTC
abundance: .; j_gene: TRBJ2-7; d_gene: TRBD1; v_gene: TRBV6-5; CDR3aa: CACRLGQHYEQYF; CDR3nt: TGTGCCTGCCGGTTGGGACAGCACTACGAGCAGTACTTC
abundance: .; j_gene: TRBJ1-1; d_gene: .; v_gene: TRBV19; CDR3aa: CASRTQVTEAFF; CDR3nt: TGTGCCAGTAGAACACAGGTGACTGAAGCTTTCTTT
abundance: few; j_gene: TRBJ1-5; d_gene: TRBD1; v_gene: TRBV7-2; CDR3aa: CASSFGTGNQPQHF; CDR3nt: TGTGCCAGCAGCTTTGGGACAGGGAATCAGCCCCAGCATTTT
abundance: .; j_gene: TRBJ2-1; d_gene: TRBD2; v_gene: TRBV5-1; CDR3aa: CASSADLAGAASYNEQFF; CDR3nt: TGCGCCAGCAGCGCGGACCTAGCGGGAGCCGCTTCCTACAATGAGCAGTTCTTC
abundance: .; j_gene: TRBJ1-1; d_gene: .; v_gene: TRBV28; CDR3aa: CASSLLPGNTEAFF; CDR3nt: TGTGCCAGCAGTTTACTCCCCGGGAACACTGAAGCTTTCTTT
abundance: .; j_gene: TRBJ2-1; d_gene: TRBD2; v_gene: TRBV11-3; CDR3aa: CASSLGASGSNEQFF; CDR3nt: TGTGCCAGCAGCTTAGGTGCTAGCGGGAGTAATGAGCAGTTCTTC
abundance: .; j_gene: TRBJ1-1; d_gene: .; v_gene: TRBV7-2; CDR3aa: CASSRLGGGNTEAFF; CDR3nt: TGTGCCAGCAGTCGGTTAGGGGGAGGGAACACTGAAGCTTTCTTT
abundance: .; j_gene: TRBJ1-3; d_gene: .; v_gene: TRBV9; CDR3aa: CASSGVDTIYF; CDR3nt: TGTGCCAGCAGCGGGGTAGACACCATATATTTT
abundance: .; j_gene: TRBJ2-5; d_gene: .; v_gene: TRBV11-3; CDR3aa: CASSFRGWGETQYF; CDR3nt: TGTGCCAGCAGCTTCAGGGGTTGGGGAGAGACCCAGTACTTC
abundance: few; j_gene: TRBJ1-3; d_gene: .; v_gene: TRBV4-3; CDR3aa: CASSQEWGAAGRVNSGNTIYF; CDR3nt: TGCGCCAGCAGCCAAGAATGGGGGGCGGCCGGCAGGGTGAACTCTGGAAACACCATATATTTT
abundance: .; j_gene: TRBJ1-2; d_gene: TRBD1; v_gene: TRBV4-3; CDR3aa: CASSHLIDRVIYGYTF; CDR3nt: TGCGCCAGCAGCCATCTTATAGACAGGGTAATTTATGGCTACACCTTC
abundance: .; j_gene: TRBJ2-1; d_gene: TRBD1; v_gene: TRBV19; CDR3aa: CASMGDRGRDEQFF; CDR3nt: TGTGCCAGTATGGGGGACAGGGGACGGGATGAGCAGTTCTTC
abundance: .; j_gene: TRBJ1-6; d_gene: .; v_gene: TRBV7-9; CDR3aa: CASSLGGTESPLHF; CDR3nt: TGTGCCAGCAGCTTAGGAGGCACGGAATCACCCCTCCACTTT
abundance: few; j_gene: TRBJ2-2; d_gene: .; v_gene: TRBV7-7; CDR3aa: CASSLMAGGELFF; CDR3nt: TGTGCCAGCAGCTTAATGGCGGGCGGGGAGCTGTTTTTT
abundance: once; j_gene: TRBJ2-7; d_gene: .; v_gene: TRBV6-5; CDR3aa: CASSYSFEGINYEQYF; CDR3nt: TGTGCCAGCAGTTACTCCTTCGAGGGGATCAACTACGAGCAGTACTTC
abundance: .; j_gene: TRBJ2-5; d_gene: TRBD1; v_gene: TRBV5-6; CDR3aa: CASSLNRGLGTQYF; CDR3nt: TGTGCCAGCAGCTTGAACAGGGGGCTTGGGACCCAGTACTTC
abundance: .; j_gene: TRBJ1-1; d_gene: .; v_gene: TRBV12-3/TRBV12-4; CDR3aa: CASTLSWAVAFF; CDR3nt: TGTGCCAGCACCTTAAGTTGGGCCGTGGCTTTCTTT
abundance: .; j_gene: TRBJ2-5; d_gene: .; v_gene: TRBV11-3; CDR3aa: CASSLGLVPGKETQYF; CDR3nt: TGTGCCAGCAGCTTAGGGCTGGTCCCGGGGAAAGAGACCCAGTACTTC
abundance: .; j_gene: TRBJ2-7; d_gene: .; v_gene: TRBV5-1; CDR3aa: CASSLEAIYEQYF; CDR3nt: TGCGCCAGCAGCTTGGAGGCTATCTACGAGCAGTACTTC
abundance: .; j_gene: TRBJ2-4; d_gene: .; v_gene: TRBV4-3; CDR3aa: CASSQDRRGIQYF; CDR3nt: TGCGCCAGCAGCCAAGATAGGAGGGGCATTCAGTACTTC
abundance: .; j_gene: TRBJ1-3; d_gene: .; v_gene: TRBV7-9; CDR3aa: CASSFPGFSGNTIYF; CDR3nt: TGTGCCAGCAGCTTCCCGGGATTCTCTGGAAACACCATATATTTT
abundance: once; j_gene: TRBJ1-1; d_gene: .; v_gene: TRBV28; CDR3aa: CASSPMGSWLYTEAFF; CDR3nt: TGTGCCAGCAGCCCTATGGGTAGTTGGTTGTACACTGAAGCTTTCTTT
abundance: .; j_gene: TRBJ2-1; d_gene: TRBD2; v_gene: TRBV5-6; CDR3aa: CASSPGLGPLREGFF; CDR3nt: TGTGCCAGCAGCCCGGGATTGGGCCCTCTACGGGAGGGGTTCTTC
abundance: .; j_gene: TRBJ1-3; d_gene: .; v_gene: TRBV18; CDR3aa: CASSLSPGNTIYF; CDR3nt: TGTGCCAGCTCCCTTAGCCCTGGAAACACCATATATTTT
abundance: .; j_gene: TRBJ1-1; d_gene: .; v_gene: TRBV27; CDR3aa: CASSFGVGRGTEAFF; CDR3nt: TGTGCCAGCAGTTTCGGAGTGGGGCGTGGTACTGAAGCTTTCTTT
abundance: .; j_gene: TRBJ1-4; d_gene: .; v_gene: TRBV4-3; CDR3aa: CASSPGPGRALYGLFF; CDR3nt: TGCGCCAGCAGCCCCGGCCCGGGACGGGCGCTTTACGGACTGTTTTTT
abundance: .; j_gene: TRBJ2-7; d_gene: .; v_gene: TRBV4-2; CDR3aa: CASSQGGGAYEQYF; CDR3nt: TGTGCCAGCAGCCAAGGAGGGGGAGCCTACGAGCAGTACTTC
abundance: once; j_gene: TRBJ2-7; d_gene: TRBD2; v_gene: TRBV13; CDR3aa: CASSPGLAGADEQYF; CDR3nt: TGTGCCAGCAGCCCGGGACTAGCGGGGGCCGACGAGCAGTACTTC
abundance: .; j_gene: TRBJ2-7; d_gene: .; v_gene: TRBV29-1; CDR3aa: CSVGWIVAGRGEQYF; CDR3nt: TGCAGCGTCGGGTGGATAGTGGCAGGGAGAGGCGAGCAGTACTTC
abundance: .; j_gene: TRBJ1-6; d_gene: .; v_gene: TRBV11-2; CDR3aa: CASSWDSPLHF; CDR3nt: TGTGCCAGCAGCTGGGATTCACCCCTCCACTTT
abundance: few; j_gene: TRBJ1-1; d_gene: .; v_gene: TRBV27; CDR3aa: CASSLLAYTEAFF; CDR3nt: TGTGCCAGCAGTTTATTGGCGTACACTGAAGCTTTCTTT
abundance: .; j_gene: TRBJ1-2; d_gene: TRBD1; v_gene: TRBV5-1; CDR3aa: CASSLGQGATSGYTF; CDR3nt: TGCGCCAGCAGCCTAGGACAGGGGGCCACTTCTGGCTACACCTTC
abundance: .; j_gene: TRBJ2-1; d_gene: .; v_gene: TRBV12-3/TRBV12-4; CDR3aa: CASNPGFYNEQFF; CDR3nt: TGTGCCAGCAACCCAGGGTTCTACAATGAGCAGTTCTTC
abundance: .; j_gene: TRBJ1-1; d_gene: TRBD1; v_gene: TRBV7-6; CDR3aa: CASSSWTGKRRNTEAFF; CDR3nt: TGTGCCAGCAGCAGCTGGACAGGGAAAAGGCGGAACACTGAAGCTTTCTTT
abundance: .; j_gene: TRBJ2-2; d_gene: TRBD1; v_gene: TRBV28; CDR3aa: CASSWTGRTGELFF; CDR3nt: TGTGCCAGCAGTTGGACAGGGAGGACCGGGGAGCTGTTTTTT
abundance: .; j_gene: TRBJ2-1; d_gene: TRBD2; v_gene: TRBV4-3; CDR3aa: CASSQEGSGSYNEQFF; CDR3nt: TGCGCCAGCAGCCAAGAGGGTAGCGGGAGCTACAATGAGCAGTTCTTC
abundance: once; j_gene: TRBJ2-5; d_gene: TRBD2; v_gene: TRBV20-1; CDR3aa: CSASPSGRKETQYF; CDR3nt: TGCAGTGCTAGTCCTAGCGGGAGAAAAGAGACCCAGTACTTC
abundance: .; j_gene: TRBJ1-5; d_gene: .; v_gene: TRBV6-5; CDR3aa: CASSLIVGVNQPQHF; CDR3nt: TGTGCCAGCAGTCTCATTGTAGGGGTAAATCAGCCCCAGCATTTT
abundance: few; j_gene: TRBJ2-3; d_gene: .; v_gene: TRBV9; CDR3aa: CASSVASPDTQYF; CDR3nt: TGTGCCAGCAGCGTAGCCTCCCCAGATACGCAGTATTTT
abundance: .; j_gene: TRBJ1-4; d_gene: .; v_gene: TRBV7-9; CDR3aa: CASSLSETSAGEKLFF; CDR3nt: TGTGCCAGCAGCTTAAGTGAGACATCGGCCGGCGAAAAACTGTTTTTT
abundance: .; j_gene: TRBJ2-1; d_gene: TRBD2; v_gene: TRBV7-3; CDR3aa: CASSPSGGAQDEQFF; CDR3nt: TGTGCCAGCAGCCCGAGCGGGGGGGCCCAAGATGAGCAGTTCTTC
abundance: .; j_gene: TRBJ1-5; d_gene: .; v_gene: TRBV3-1/TRBV3-2; CDR3aa: CASSQGGRGLDQPQHF; CDR3nt: TGTGCCAGCAGCCAAGGGGGGCGGGGTTTGGATCAGCCCCAGCATTTT
abundance: .; j_gene: TRBJ1-1; d_gene: .; v_gene: TRBV6-1; CDR3aa: CASTNDITAFF; CDR3nt: TGTGCCAGCACCAACGACATAACTGCTTTCTTT
abundance: .; j_gene: TRBJ2-3; d_gene: .; v_gene: TRBV5-6; CDR3aa: CASTYLSSRRDTQYF; CDR3nt: TGTGCCAGCACCTACCTTTCTAGCCGACGAGATACGCAGTATTTT
abundance: .; j_gene: TRBJ2-2; d_gene: .; v_gene: TRBV14; CDR3aa: CASRRSPGHGRLFF; CDR3nt: TGTGCCAGCAGACGTTCGCCGGGACACGGACGTCTGTTTTTT
abundance: .; j_gene: TRBJ2-1; d_gene: TRBD2; v_gene: TRBV7-8; CDR3aa: CASSPRTGEGRFF; CDR3nt: TGTGCCAGCAGCCCCCGTACCGGGGAGGGTCGGTTCTTC
abundance: .; j_gene: TRBJ1-3; d_gene: .; v_gene: TRBV25-1; CDR3aa: CASSERFSGNTIYF; CDR3nt: TGTGCCAGCAGTGAAAGGTTTTCTGGAAACACCATATATTTT
abundance: once; j_gene: TRBJ2-3; d_gene: .; v_gene: TRBV21-1; CDR3aa: CASSNRARYPSTDTQYF; CDR3nt: TGTGCCAGCAGCAATAGGGCCCGATACCCTAGCACAGATACGCAGTATTTT
abundance: .; j_gene: TRBJ2-7; d_gene: TRBD1; v_gene: TRBV7-9; CDR3aa: CASRRGQDYEQYF; CDR3nt: TGTGCCAGCAGACGGGGACAGGACTACGAGCAGTACTTC
abundance: .; j_gene: TRBJ1-1; d_gene: .; v_gene: TRBV9; CDR3aa: CASSPRGHLNTEAFF; CDR3nt: TGTGCCAGCAGCCCACGGGGACACCTGAACACTGAAGCTTTCTTT
abundance: .; j_gene: TRBJ2-6; d_gene: .; v_gene: TRBV5-1; CDR3aa: CASSLRDSGANVLTF; CDR3nt: TGCGCCAGCAGTCTCAGGGATTCTGGGGCCAACGTCCTGACTTTC